This entry lists 21 T cell receptor beta chains sequenced from one sample in a study of shared clonotypes between healthy human individuals. TCRdb keeps only in-frame clones here, not all; method: immunoSEQ multiplex PCR. The table has fewer than 350,000 clones, roughly 87% seen once. Specimen: memory CD8+ T cells sorted from blood. The sample's subset: CD45RO+ cells pooled with CCR7-negative TemRA cells. These receptors came from a man aged 18 to 29 in good health.

The chain is built from TRBV7-8 and TRBJ2-7; 13 bases are shared with TRBD2. This CDR3 is built from 14 residues. V was clipped by 6 bases and J by 6 bases; unmatched bases: 5. CDR1 is SGHVS, CDR2 FQNEAQ, per germline. CDR3 sequence reads: CASSRLAGGSEQYF. In DNA, the CDR3 is TGTGCCAGCAGTCGACTAGCGGGAGGCAGCGAGCAGTACTTC.

The genes are TRBV6-5 and TRBJ1-1, with 10 bases matching TRBD1. Trimming at V came to 4 bases and at J to 7 bases, leaving 6 bases not matched to a gene. The CDR3 is made up of 14 amino acids. CDR1 and CDR2 (germline): MNHEY, SVGAGI. The CDR3, as DNA: TGTGCCAGCAGTTGGGGGACAGGGGCCGATGAAGCTTTCTTT. Residues: CASSWGTGADEAFF.

This clone was seen only once. The rearrangement links TRBV2 to TRBJ2-7; D uncertain. Between the trimmed V and J ends, which lost 3 bases and 2 bases, there was a span of 8 bases. This CDR3 comprises 13 residues. The V gene's germline CDR1 is SNHLY and CDR2 FYNNEI. The CDR3 DNA is TGTGCCAGCAGTGAGCAGTCTCCCTACGAGCAGTACTTC. It translates to CASSEQSPYEQYF.

The chain carries TRBV5-4 and TRBJ2-7, with D possibly being TRBD2 (6 bases). Germline V gives CDR1 SGHNT, CDR2 YYREEE (reference sequence). This CDR3 spans 14 amino acids. V gave up 2 bases and J gave up 2 bases, with 11 bases separating them. Here the CDR3 DNA reads TGTGCCAGCAGCTTAGGAGGGAATACCTACGAGCAGTACTTC. Residues: CASSLGGNTYEQYF. Full variable domain (outside the CDR3, taken from reference TRBV5-4 and TRBJ2-7): ETGVTQSPTHLIKTRGQQVTLRCSSQSGHNTVSWYQQALGQGPQFIFQYYREEENGRGNFPPRFSGLQFPNYSSELNVNALELDDSALYLCASSLGGNTYEQYFGPGTRLTVT.

The chain is built from TRBV29-1 and TRBJ1-1; D gene uncertain. Per germline, CDR1 SQVTM and CDR2 ANQGSEA. V was shortened by 0 bases and J by 4 bases, with 12 bases between the two germline ends. The CDR3 loop spans 14 amino acids. The CDR3 region has the DNA TGCAGCGTTGAAGACCCGGGCTCGAGCACTGAAGCTTTCTTT. Its translation: CSVEDPGSSTEAFF.

V usage is TRBV7-8 and J usage is TRBJ2-7; D perhaps matches TRBD1 (6 bases). With 7 bases removed from V and 0 bases from J, the gap between germline ends came to 13 bases. CDR3 length equals 14 residues. CDR1 SGHVS and CDR2 FQNEAQ come from the germline V gene. In DNA, the CDR3 is TGTGCCAGCATCAGTACAGGGATCTCCTACGAGCAGTACTTC. Residues: CASISTGISYEQYF.

The chain uses TRBV4-1 and TRBJ2-3; 7 bases are a match to TRBD1. With 2 bases clipped from V and 0 bases from J, the junction kept 5 bases outside the gene matches. The CDR3 runs to 16 residues. The germline CDR1 and CDR2 sequences are MGHRA and YSYEKL. CDR3 loop: CASSQPQGVSTDTQYF. In DNA, the CDR3 is TGCGCCAGCAGCCAACCCCAGGGGGTTAGCACAGATACGCAGTATTTT.

The chain recombines TRBV11-1 with TRBJ2-7; no reliable D call. V shed 3 bases and J shed 0 bases, with 6 bases lying between them. Germline CDR1 and CDR2: SGHAT and FQDESV (reference sequence). This CDR3 is built from 13 residues. DNA for the CDR3: TGTGCCAGCAGCTTCAGCAACTCCTACGAGCAGTACTTC. Residues: CASSFSNSYEQYF.

V is TRBV7-9 and J is TRBJ2-7; TRBD1 matches at 7 bases. CDR1 is SEHNR, CDR2 FQNEAQ, per germline (reference sequence). J lost 1 base, V lost 5 bases, and 5 bases had no gene match. This CDR3 spans 14 amino acids. CDR3 DNA: TGTGCCAGCAGCCCGAGGGACAGTTCCTACGAGCAGTACTTC. The encoded protein is CASSPRDSSYEQYF.

The V gene is TRBV11-3, the J gene TRBJ2-5, with TRBD1 matching over 7 bases. V was clipped by 5 bases and J by 5 bases; unmatched bases: 5. The CDR3 covers 13 residues. Looked up from germline, CDR1 is SGHNT and CDR2 is YENEEA. In DNA, the CDR3 is TGTGCCAGCAGCGCCGGGACAGCCGAGACCCAGTACTTC. Its protein is CASSAGTAETQYF.

V and J are TRBV4-3 and TRBJ2-5; the match to TRBD2 covers 10 bases. There are 21 residues in the CDR3. Trimming cost V 1 base and J 0 bases; bases outside gene matches: 17. The V gene's germline CDR1 is LGHNA and CDR2 YSLEER. Written as DNA, the CDR3 is TGCGCCAGCAGCCAAGCGGCGGTTCTGTCTGGGACTAGCGAACACCAAGAGACCCAGTACTTC. Translation gives CASSQAAVLSGTSEHQETQYF.

This chain connects TRBV4-3 to TRBJ2-1; no firm D call. CDR1 is LGHNA and CDR2 is YSLEER in the germline V gene. The CDR3 extends over 13 amino acids. Deletions cut 4 bases from V and 10 bases from J, with 14 bases between. The CDR3: CASSPWTGREQFF. As DNA, the CDR3 is TGCGCCAGCAGCCCTTGGACCGGACGAGAGCAGTTCTTC.

The chain is built from TRBV5-1 and TRBJ2-5; D not resolved. Trimming cost V 4 bases and J 6 bases, with 13 bases left between them. Germline CDR1 is SGHRS and CDR2 is YFSETQ. The CDR3 consists of 13 residues. CDR3 in DNA: TGCGCCAGCAGCCGGAACCTCGGACAGACCCAGTACTTC. Amino acids: CASSRNLGQTQYF. Supplemented by reference TRBV5-1 and TRBJ2-5, the full variable domain reads KAGVTQTPRYLIKTRGQQVTLSCSPISGHRSVSWYQQTPGQGLQFLFEYFSETQRNKGNFPGRFSGRQFSNSRSEMNVSTLELGDSALYLCASSRNLGQTQYFGPGTRLLVL.

The V gene is TRBV5-1, the J gene TRBJ2-1, with 15 bases identical to TRBD2. Losses at the gene ends were 4 bases for V and 4 bases for J; bases not matched to a gene: 6. In germline, CDR1 is SGHRS, CDR2 YFSETQ. The CDR3 has 17 residues. The CDR3 DNA reads as TGCGCCAGCAGCCGAGGACTAGCGGGGGGGAAATACAATGAGCAGTTCTTC. Translated: CASSRGLAGGKYNEQFF.

The rearrangement joins TRBV6-5 to TRBJ2-3; 7 nucleotides align to TRBD1. The V and J ends lost 5 bases and 1 base, in that order; junction bases with no gene match: 3. This CDR3 has 14 amino acids. The V gene's germline CDR1 is MNHEY and CDR2 SVGAGI. The CDR3 nucleotides are TGTGCCAGCAGTACTGGACAGGGCACAGATACGCAGTATTTT. It encodes CASSTGQGTDTQYF.

The chain links TRBV14 to TRBJ2-5, with no clear D. With 4 bases removed from V and 1 base from J, the gap between germline ends came to 7 bases. The germline V gene has CDR1 SGHDN and CDR2 FVKESK. This CDR3 spans 13 amino acids. This CDR3 reads CASSPDLQETQYF. In DNA form, the CDR3 reads TGTGCCAGCAGCCCGGACCTCCAAGAGACCCAGTACTTC.

The V gene is TRBV4-1, the J gene TRBJ1-2, with TRBD1 identical over 7 bases. Per germline, CDR1 MGHRA and CDR2 YSYEKL. Trimming removed 2 bases from V and 1 base from J; junction bases left unmatched: 4. This CDR3 region has 15 residues. CDR3 amino acids: CASSQLQGINYGYTF. For the CDR3, the DNA is TGCGCCAGCAGCCAACTACAGGGGATTAACTATGGCTACACCTTC.

The genes are TRBV6-5 and TRBJ2-7, with D perhaps matching TRBD1 (6 bases). Germline V gene sequence: CDR1 MNHEY, CDR2 SVGAGI. The CDR3 contains 13 residues. Trimming stripped 5 bases from V and 2 bases from J, with 10 bases between. CDR3 in amino acids: CASSPAGAYEQYF. The DNA for the CDR3 is TGTGCCAGCAGTCCGGCAGGGGCCTACGAGCAGTACTTC.

This rearrangement joins TRBV5-1 to TRBJ2-5, with unresolved D. CDR3 length: 14 residues. The V and J ends lost 5 bases and 4 bases respectively, with 15 bases between them. Germline V gives CDR1 SGHRS, CDR2 YFSETQ. As DNA, the CDR3 is TGCGCCAGCAGAGGATCCGTCTCTCGAGAGACCCAGTACTTC. Amino acids: CASRGSVSRETQYF.

The J gene is TRBJ1-5, the V gene TRBV28; D is ambiguous. Germline values: CDR1 MDHEN, CDR2 SYDVKM. The CDR3 has 15 amino acids. V was cut by 2 bases and J by 6 bases, with 14 bases left in between. Here the CDR3 reads CASSLDPGGVQPQHF. The CDR3 nucleotides read TGTGCCAGCAGTTTAGACCCAGGAGGTGTTCAGCCCCAGCATTTT.

The chain uses TRBV6-1 and TRBJ2-7, with 7 nucleotides matching TRBD1. In germline, CDR1 is MNHNS, CDR2 SASEGT. Germline trimming cut 6 bases from V and 1 base from J; bases unmatched to any gene: 3. The CDR3 extends over 13 amino acids. This CDR3 is CASRLGQSYEQYF. CDR3 sequence (DNA): TGTGCCAGCAGGCTGGGACAGTCCTACGAGCAGTACTTC.